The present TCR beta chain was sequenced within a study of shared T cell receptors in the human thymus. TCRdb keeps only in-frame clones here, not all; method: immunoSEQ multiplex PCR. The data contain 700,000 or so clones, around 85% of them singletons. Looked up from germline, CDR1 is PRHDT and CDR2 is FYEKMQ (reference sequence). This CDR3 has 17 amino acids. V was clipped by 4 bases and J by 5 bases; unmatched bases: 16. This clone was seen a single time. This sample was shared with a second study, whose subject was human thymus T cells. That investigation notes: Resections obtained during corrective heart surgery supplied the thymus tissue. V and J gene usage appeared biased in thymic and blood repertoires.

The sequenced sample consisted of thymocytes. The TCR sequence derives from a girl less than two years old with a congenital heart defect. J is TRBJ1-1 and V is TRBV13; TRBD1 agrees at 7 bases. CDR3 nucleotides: TGTGCCAGCAGCTCCCTTTTGAGGGGGCTGCGACGGACTGAAGCTTTCTTT. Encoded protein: CASSSLLRGLRRTEAFF.